The rows below give T cell receptor beta chains drawn from one sample of a study of blood T cell repertoires in COVID-19. The protocol was immunoSEQ multiplex PCR, while the TCRdb copy is restricted to in-frame clones and leaves out a portion. The sample consists of some 33,000 clones, 65% to 90% of them appearing once. Source material: peripheral blood. The receptor set was obtained from a human donor in a cohort sampled during active COVID-19. CDR3s include the opening cysteine and the closing phenylalanine or tryptophan. The D gene is left open where the match is weak. Rows give clone size only sometimes, using once, few, many, or a class for an expanded clone.

clone size: NA; D gene: TRBD2; J gene: TRBJ2-7; V gene: TRBV2; CDR3 protein: CASSPSGGKYEQYF; CDR3 DNA: TGTGCCAGCAGTCCCAGCGGGGGGAAGTACGAGCAGTACTTC
clone size: NA; D gene: NA; J gene: TRBJ2-7; V gene: TRBV5-1; CDR3 protein: CASSLGTNPSYEQYF; CDR3 DNA: TGCGCCAGCAGCTTGGGGACTAATCCCTCCTACGAGCAGTACTTC
clone size: NA; D gene: TRBD2; J gene: TRBJ2-1; V gene: TRBV7-9; CDR3 protein: CASSSDSRGYNEQFF; CDR3 DNA: TGTGCCAGCAGCTCCGACTCGCGGGGGTACAATGAGCAGTTCTTC
clone size: NA; D gene: NA; J gene: TRBJ2-3; V gene: TRBV28; CDR3 protein: CASSTFPPGTQYF; CDR3 DNA: TGTGCCAGCAGTACTTTCCCTCCGGGTACGCAGTATTTT
clone size: once; D gene: NA; J gene: TRBJ1-2; V gene: TRBV5-5; CDR3 protein: CASSPLTGHYGYTF; CDR3 DNA: TGTGCCAGCAGCCCTCTGACAGGTCACTATGGCTACACCTTC
clone size: few; D gene: TRBD1; J gene: TRBJ1-3; V gene: TRBV10-3; CDR3 protein: CAIGEGQGSGNTIYF; CDR3 DNA: TGTGCCATCGGCGAGGGACAGGGTTCTGGAAACACCATATATTTT
clone size: once; D gene: TRBD1; J gene: TRBJ1-5; V gene: TRBV5-6; CDR3 protein: CASTKGQGGKPQHF; CDR3 DNA: TGTGCCAGCACCAAAGGACAGGGGGGAAAGCCCCAGCATTTT
clone size: once; D gene: TRBD2; J gene: TRBJ2-2; V gene: TRBV7-3; CDR3 protein: CASSSQTSIDTGELFF; CDR3 DNA: TGTGCCAGCAGCTCGCAGACTAGCATAGACACCGGGGAGCTGTTTTTT
clone size: NA; D gene: NA; J gene: TRBJ1-1; V gene: TRBV30; CDR3 protein: CAGRDFMNTEAFF; CDR3 DNA: TGTGCCGGACGGGACTTTATGAACACTGAAGCTTTCTTT
clone size: NA; D gene: TRBD1; J gene: TRBJ1-5; V gene: TRBV27; CDR3 protein: CASSYRGLGNQPQHF; CDR3 DNA: TGTGCCAGCAGTTACAGGGGGCTCGGCAATCAGCCCCAGCATTTT
clone size: NA; D gene: NA; J gene: TRBJ2-6; V gene: TRBV19; CDR3 protein: CASSKGHSGANVLTF; CDR3 DNA: TGTGCCAGTAGTAAAGGACACTCTGGGGCCAACGTCCTGACTTTC
clone size: once; D gene: TRBD2; J gene: TRBJ2-5; V gene: TRBV24-1; CDR3 protein: CATSEGRTSGGETQYF; CDR3 DNA: TGTGCCACCAGTGAGGGCCGGACTAGCGGGGGCGAGACCCAGTACTTC
clone size: NA; D gene: NA; J gene: TRBJ2-3; V gene: TRBV6-5; CDR3 protein: CASAKPGTDTQYF; CDR3 DNA: TGTGCCAGCGCCAAGCCCGGCACAGATACGCAGTATTTT
clone size: NA; D gene: TRBD1; J gene: TRBJ1-1; V gene: TRBV6-4; CDR3 protein: CASSDRQGLAFF; CDR3 DNA: TGTGCCAGCAGTGACCGACAGGGTTTGGCTTTCTTT
clone size: NA; D gene: NA; J gene: TRBJ2-1; V gene: TRBV6-5; CDR3 protein: CASTQSEQFF; CDR3 DNA: TGTGCCAGCACTCAAAGCGAGCAGTTCTTC
clone size: NA; D gene: NA; J gene: TRBJ2-7; V gene: TRBV6-6; CDR3 protein: CASSMNRGRAGYEQYF; CDR3 DNA: TGTGCCAGCAGCATGAATCGGGGTCGTGCAGGCTACGAGCAGTACTTC
clone size: NA; D gene: TRBD1; J gene: TRBJ1-5; V gene: TRBV2; CDR3 protein: CASRGTAYSNQPQHF; CDR3 DNA: TGTGCCAGCAGGGGGACAGCATATAGCAATCAGCCCCAGCATTTT